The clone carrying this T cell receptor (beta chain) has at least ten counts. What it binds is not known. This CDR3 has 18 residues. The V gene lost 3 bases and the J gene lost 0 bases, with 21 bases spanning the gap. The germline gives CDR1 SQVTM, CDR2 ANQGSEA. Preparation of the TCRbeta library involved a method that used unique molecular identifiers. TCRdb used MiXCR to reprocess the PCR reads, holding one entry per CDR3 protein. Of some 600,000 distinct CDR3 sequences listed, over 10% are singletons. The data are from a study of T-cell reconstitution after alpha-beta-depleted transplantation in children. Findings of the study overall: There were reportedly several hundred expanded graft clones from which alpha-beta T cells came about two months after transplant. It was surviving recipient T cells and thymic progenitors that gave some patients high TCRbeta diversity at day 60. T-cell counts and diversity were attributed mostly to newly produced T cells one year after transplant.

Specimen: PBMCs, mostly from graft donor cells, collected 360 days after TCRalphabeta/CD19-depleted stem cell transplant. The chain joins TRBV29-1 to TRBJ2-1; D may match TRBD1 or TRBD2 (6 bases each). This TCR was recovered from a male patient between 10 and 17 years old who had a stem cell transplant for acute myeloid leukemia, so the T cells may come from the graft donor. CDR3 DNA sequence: TGCAGCGTTGAGGGTGCAGGGGTCGGGGGAGTCTCCTACAATGAGCAGTTCTTC. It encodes CSVEGAGVGGVSYNEQFF.